This paragraph reports one TCR beta chain. Its target antigen remains unknown. Within one base of it there is no much larger clone, and no base qualities were kept. The library was built by means of PCR. This sample was sequenced with an Illumina HiSeq 4000. The TCR beta-chain CDR3 region of each patient was profiled by high-throughput sequencing. As for how the authors treated the data: CDR3 differences across clinicopathological groups were used to build a classifier for discriminating distant-metastatic papillary thyroid cancer patients. The Shannon index was used to measure repertoire diversity, and the Morisita-Horn index was used to measure how similar tumor and blood repertoires were. In TCRdb, the public reads were trimmed at Q25 with fastp and aligned with MiXCR, with productive beta chains retained. These V and J calls are TCRdb output, not the study's own analysis. The table for this sample lists thousands of clones; 22% of them were counted only once. Jointly, the top ten make up 8.2% of the sample.

Before undergoing thyroid surgery, none of the patients had been given any kind of treatment. Using T-cell receptor beta sequencing, the researchers looked back retrospectively at clinical samples from patients, gathered between about 2011 and 2019. The entry originates in a study of metastatic and nonmetastatic thyroid tumors (TCRdb year 2020). With regard to the full study: Repertoires were compared across peripheral blood and tumor or nodule tissue samples from malignant and benign thyroid patients.

Paper-wide results and their limitations: In both blood and tumor samples, malignant tumors were reported to have significantly higher TCR beta diversity than benign nodules.

This TCR was sampled from a female donor with papillary thyroid cancer or a benign thyroid nodule (not recorded which). Some clones in this sample may be carry-over from other donors' samples. The sequenced sample was tumor tissue.

The CDR3 loop reads CSARPTDILTYEQYF. The nucleotides read TGCAGTGCTAGACCGACGGACATCCTAACCTACGAGCAGTACTTC. The chain is encoded by TRBV20-1 joined to TRBJ2-7, with TRBD1 as a weak D call on 5 bases. The CDR3 contains 15 residues, cysteine and phenylalanine counted. Just CDR3 DNA is preserved here, 45 bases in frame from base 1. From a lookup of the germline V gene (reference sequence), CDR1 and CDR2 are DFQATT and SNEGSKA. V drops 2 bases and J drops 2 bases, leaving 16 bases in between.